This T cell receptor beta chain is from a study of cytomegalovirus exposure and HLA in healthy donors. This clone has just one count. The CDR3 loop spans 15 amino acids. Per the germline V gene, CDR1 is LNHDA and CDR2 is SQIVND (reference sequence). V gave up 3 bases and J gave up 2 bases; unmatched junction bases: 4. 60 Vbeta and 13 Jbeta primers were used in PCR. Clones were read by immunoSEQ multiplex PCR, and TCRdb kept only the in-frame ones, dropping some. Of more than 95,000 clones listed, over 70% are singletons. The specimen was PBMCs. V and J are TRBV19 and TRBJ2-1; 7 nucleotides match TRBD2. This TCR derives from a male donor in good health and CMV-seronegative. The CDR3 DNA follows: TGTGCCAGTAGTATTAGGCTAGCGGCCTACAATGAGCAGTTCTTC. This translates into CASSIRLAAYNEQFF.